This T cell receptor (beta chain) appears in the sequencing data of a study of blood T cell repertoires in COVID-19. Study in general: The United States, Italy and Spain provided the acute and convalescent COVID-19 samples. T cells, B-cell-depleted T cells, or PBMCs supplied cDNA or gDNA.

Authors' data handling: The authors estimated nucleated cell counts from reference gene primer amplification. Profiled with immunoSEQ multiplex PCR; TCRdb holds only in-frame clones, not every one. That table gives V, J and clone size, and the DNA gave D and trimming. The repertoire holds a few hundred thousand clones, with around 80% as singletons. Per the germline V gene, CDR1 is SGHTA and CDR2 is FQGNSA. CDR3 size: 19 residues. V shed 4 bases and J 3 bases; nucleotides not matched to a gene: 11. This sequence was found in a woman aged 40 to 49 who had recovered from COVID-19. Sequencing was carried out using peripheral blood. V usage is TRBV7-2 and J usage is TRBJ2-6; 11 positions agree with TRBD2. CDR3 DNA sequence: TGTGCCAGCAGCTCTGACACCGGGACTAGCGGACTTGGGGCCAACGTCCTGACTTTC. It translates to CASSSDTGTSGLGANVLTF.